The next 10 T cell receptor beta chains were all read from a single sample in a study of response to subunit inactivated influenza vaccine. TCRdb reanalysed the RT-PCR reads using MiXCR and keeps one entry per CDR3 protein. The sample contains 630,000 or so distinct CDR3 sequences, about a sixth of which appear only once. The sequences come from PBMCs from blood, collected about 12 days after vaccination. The receptors shown here come from a man aged 45-65 years who received an inactivated influenza vaccine.

The chain employs TRBV28 and TRBJ2-7; TRBD2 might be the D (5 bases). This CDR3 has 14 residues. Germline V CDR1 and CDR2: MDHEN, SYDVKM. Between the trimmed V and J ends, which lost 3 bases and 2 bases, there was a span of 11 bases. The CDR3 region has the DNA TGTGCCAGCAGTTTTGGCGGGTTGGCCTACGAGCAGTACTTC. It encodes CASSFGGLAYEQYF.

The chain employs TRBV7-8 and TRBJ2-1; the D is unclear. Germline-derived CDR1 and CDR2 are SGHVS and FQNEAQ. Between the trimmed V and J ends, which lost 0 bases and 3 bases, there was a span of 18 bases. The CDR3 totals 18 residues. CDR3 in amino acids: CASSLAQVLGVYYNEQFF. In nucleotides, the CDR3 is TGTGCCAGCAGCTTAGCGCAAGTCTTGGGTGTATACTACAATGAGCAGTTCTTC.

This clonotype came up a few times. V gene TRBV30 combines with J gene TRBJ1-2; the D gene is possibly TRBD1 (5 bases). The V gene lost 3 bases and the J gene lost 4 bases, with 18 bases spanning the gap. CDR1 and CDR2 from the germline V gene are GTSNPN and SVGIG (reference sequence). This CDR3 region has 15 residues. The CDR3 DNA follows: TGTGCCTGGAGCGTTCCGGGACCCGGAGGCTATGGCTACACCTTC. Protein product: CAWSVPGPGGYGYTF.

In this sample, this clonotype turned up a few times. CDR3 coding DNA: TGTGCCAGCAGTTTAGGCAGGACTAGCGGGAGGCAGGTCAATGAGCAGTTCTTC. Translated: CASSLGRTSGRQVNEQFF. The genes are TRBV12-3 or TRBV12-4 and TRBJ2-1, with TRBD2 identical over 14 bases. V was pared by 1 base and J by 6 bases, with 8 bases of the junction left unmatched. The CDR3 runs 18 residues.

This clonotype was detected only a few times. The chain joins TRBV7-2 to TRBJ1-4; 8 positions match TRBD1. The junction had 10 bases not matched to a gene; V was cut back by 8 bases and J by 8 bases. Germline CDR1 and CDR2: SGHTA and FQGNSA. CDR3 size: 14 residues. CDR3 amino acids: CASGMTGEEEKLFF. Here the CDR3 DNA reads TGTGCCAGCGGTATGACAGGGGAAGAAGAAAAACTGTTTTTT.

The chain is built from TRBV20-1 and TRBJ1-1; 7 positions agree with TRBD1. Germline CDR1 and CDR2: DFQATT and SNEGSKA (reference sequence). There are 13 residues in the CDR3. V trimming: 2 bases; J trimming: 7 bases; junction bases outside the gene matches: 7. CDR3 residues: CSARRGGGSEAFF. The CDR3 region has the DNA TGCAGTGCTAGACGAGGGGGCGGGAGTGAAGCTTTCTTT.

The sample holds a few counts of this clonotype. The rearrangement links TRBV4-3 to TRBJ2-3; 12 bases fit TRBD2. This CDR3 is built from 20 residues. Trimming cost V 2 bases and J 2 bases; bases outside gene matches: 14. From germline, CDR1 is LGHNA and CDR2 YSLEER. The CDR3 region is CASSQYSLGASGGATDTQYF. In DNA form, the CDR3 reads TGCGCCAGCAGCCAATACTCCCTAGGGGCTAGCGGGGGGGCCACAGATACGCAGTATTTT.

The rearrangement uses TRBV10-3 and TRBJ2-3; 8 nucleotides align to TRBD2. The CDR3 length is 15 residues. Germline V gives CDR1 ENHRY, CDR2 SYGVKD. J lost 1 base, V lost 4 bases, and 4 bases had no gene match. The chain's CDR3 is CAISGGRGGTDTQYF. Written as DNA, the CDR3 is TGTGCCATCAGTGGTGGGCGGGGGGGCACAGATACGCAGTATTTT.

This chain links TRBV15 with TRBJ2-3, with 9 bases matching TRBD1. V lost 2 bases, J lost 1 base, and 7 bases stayed unmatched. Germline V gene lookup returns CDR1 LNHNV and CDR2 YYDKDF (reference sequence). The CDR3 sequence is 17 residues long. In DNA form, the CDR3 reads TGTGCCACCAGCAGACGGGACAGGGCGCTCCGCACAGATACGCAGTATTTT. Residues: CATSRRDRALRTDTQYF.

The chain carries TRBV4-1 and TRBJ2-3; D may be TRBD2 (7 bases). Looked up from germline, CDR1 is MGHRA and CDR2 is YSYEKL. Trimming took 1 base from V and 4 from J, leaving 21 bases between them. This CDR3 has 18 amino acids. DNA of the CDR3: TGCGCCAGCAGCCAAGTACCCCCTGACGGGGGGCTCTCAGATACGCAGTATTTT. This codes for CASSQVPPDGGLSDTQYF.